Presented here are 21 T cell receptor beta chains from one specimen sequenced in a study of identical twins. MiXCR was run by TCRdb on the 5' RACE reads, yielding one entry per CDR3 protein. In the table there are 350,000 to 500,000 distinct CDR3 sequences, less than 20% of which are singletons. The sequenced sample was naive T cells sorted from blood. Source of these receptors: a man aged 50-59 years in good health.

This chain joins TRBV7-8 and TRBJ2-2; D is unresolved. The ends were cut back, 0 bases at V and 3 bases at J, with 11 bases in the middle. Germline V gene data show CDR1 as SGHVS and CDR2 as FQNEAQ. The CDR3 runs to 16 residues. DNA for the CDR3: TGTGCCAGCAGCTTAGCGTTAGAGGTTGACACCGGGGAGCTGTTTTTT. Protein: CASSLALEVDTGELFF.

This clonotype was detected only a few times. J is TRBJ2-1 and V is TRBV6-5, with D possibly matching TRBD2 (6 bases). The CDR3 consists of 15 residues. CDR1 is MNHEY, CDR2 SVGAGI, per germline. Trimming took 2 bases from V and 8 from J, leaving 16 bases between them. CDR3 sequence: CASSYKRALGYEQFF. CDR3 in DNA: TGTGCCAGCAGTTACAAGCGGGCCCTTGGATATGAGCAGTTCTTC.

The CDR3 spells CSASDYTEQETQYF. The CDR3 region has the DNA TGCAGTGCGTCAGACTACACGGAACAAGAGACCCAGTACTTC. V and J are TRBV20-1 and TRBJ2-5, with a possible D match to TRBD2 (5 bases). CDR3 length equals 14 residues. V dropped 6 bases and J dropped 2 bases, with 16 bases sitting between them. Germline V gene data show CDR1 as DFQATT and CDR2 as SNEGSKA (reference sequence).

This clonotype was detected only once. J is TRBJ2-2 and V is TRBV2; 8 bases align to TRBD2. The CDR3 totals 15 residues. V lost 2 bases and J lost 7; bases outside the gene matches: 6. Germline CDR1 SNHLY, CDR2 FYNNEI. This CDR3 is CASSETRLAIGELFF. The CDR3 coding sequence is TGTGCCAGCAGTGAAACCCGACTAGCGATCGGGGAGCTGTTTTTT.

The chain is built from TRBV3-1 and TRBJ2-7, with D possibly being TRBD1 or TRBD2 (5 bases each). Between the trimmed V and J ends, which lost 4 bases and 4 bases, there was a span of 11 bases. Germline lookup yields CDR1 LGHDT and CDR2 YNNKEL (reference sequence). The CDR3 is 13 amino acids. The CDR3 spells CASSPSEGYEQYF. As DNA, the CDR3 is TGTGCCAGCAGCCCCTCCGAGGGGTACGAGCAGTACTTC.

This rearrangement joins TRBV28 to TRBJ1-1; 7 positions match TRBD1. Germline-derived CDR1 and CDR2 are MDHEN and SYDVKM. V lost 3 bases, J lost 6 bases, and 7 bases stayed unmatched. The CDR3 spans 14 residues. The CDR3 reads CASSLRQGWAEAFF. CDR3 in DNA: TGTGCCAGCAGTTTGCGACAGGGTTGGGCTGAAGCTTTCTTT.

This clonotype has more than one count but fewer than ten. This chain uses TRBV20-1 with TRBJ2-7; 13 positions match TRBD2. Trimming took 2 bases from V and 2 from J; bases not matched to a gene: 6. Germline values: CDR1 DFQATT, CDR2 SNEGSKA (reference sequence). The CDR3 has 16 amino acids. CDR3 region: CSARRPGLAGAYEQYF. The CDR3 coding sequence is TGCAGTGCTAGACGACCAGGACTAGCGGGAGCCTACGAGCAGTACTTC.

The table lists this clonotype with a few counts. V and J are TRBV4-2 and TRBJ2-7; maybe TRBD1 (5 bases). This CDR3 contains 15 residues. V was pared by 3 bases and J by 2 bases, with 14 bases between. The V gene's germline CDR1 is LGHNA and CDR2 YNFKEQ. The CDR3 protein is CASSHLDSHAYEQYF. For the CDR3, the DNA is TGTGCCAGCAGCCATCTAGACAGCCACGCCTACGAGCAGTACTTC.

J is TRBJ1-6 and V is TRBV5-5, with TRBD1 identical over 9 bases. Per the germline V gene, CDR1 is SGHKS and CDR2 is YYEKEE (reference sequence). Germline trimming cut 4 bases from V and 10 bases from J; bases unmatched to any gene: 6. The CDR3 runs 14 residues. The CDR3 region is CASSPGQGPSPLHF. CDR3 in DNA: TGTGCCAGCAGCCCGGGACAGGGTCCATCACCCCTCCACTTT.

This chain joins TRBV4-2 and TRBJ2-1; 13 bases fit TRBD2. Germline trimming cut 1 base from V and 14 bases from J; bases unmatched to any gene: 14. The length of the CDR3 is 17 residues. Germline V gives CDR1 LGHNA, CDR2 YNFKEQ. CDR3 residues: CASSQGTLAGGGRGEFF. In DNA, the CDR3 is TGTGCCAGCAGCCAAGGCACACTAGCGGGAGGGGGACGGGGAGAGTTCTTC.

This clonotype has a count of ten or more. The chain carries TRBV7-2 and TRBJ1-4, with D unclear. This CDR3 has 17 amino acids. Trimming took off 0 bases at V and 6 bases at J, with 17 bases between the two ends. In germline, CDR1 is SGHTA, CDR2 FQGNSA. The CDR3 protein is CASSLAFTRDIDEKLFF. The CDR3 DNA reads TGTGCCAGCAGCTTAGCATTTACCCGCGACATCGATGAAAAACTGTTTTTT.

This clonotype was seen a handful of times. CDR3 amino acids: CASRYADRAYEQYF. DNA of the CDR3: TGTGCCAGCAGGTACGCCGACAGGGCCTACGAGCAGTACTTC. This rearrangement joins TRBV12-3 or TRBV12-4 to TRBJ2-7, with 7 bases fitting TRBD1. The CDR3 totals 14 residues. The ends lost 6 bases at V and 2 bases at J; junction bases unmatched: 7.

This clonotype has only a few counts. The chain employs TRBV20-1 and TRBJ1-1, with D possibly matching TRBD1 (6 bases). From germline, CDR1 is DFQATT and CDR2 SNEGSKA (reference sequence). Trimming shortened V by 1 base and J by 6 bases, and 15 bases separated the two germline ends. The CDR3 totals 14 residues. CDR3: CSARVGGPKSEAFF. The CDR3 nucleotides read TGCAGTGCTAGAGTGGGGGGCCCCAAATCTGAAGCTTTCTTT.

The V call is TRBV20-1, the J call TRBJ2-3; D not certain. CDR3 length: 17 amino acids. The V end lost 1 base, the J end lost 1 base, and 18 bases lay between the germline ends. Looked up from germline, CDR1 is DFQATT and CDR2 is SNEGSKA (reference sequence). The CDR3 here is CSARGGAMGFGTDTQYF. The CDR3 nucleotides read TGCAGTGCTAGAGGTGGAGCGATGGGTTTTGGCACAGATACGCAGTATTTT.

Comments on this clonotype: A read error is likely, as this CDR3 ends without the conserved phenylalanine or tryptophan. The V gene is TRBV7-9, the J gene TRBJ2-1; no clear D gene. Trimming stripped 5 bases from V and 7 bases from J, with 9 bases between. Germline CDR1 is SEHNR and CDR2 is FQNEAQ (reference sequence). This CDR3 has 12 residues. The CDR3 reads CASSLTQNEQFY. The CDR3 DNA follows: TGTGCCAGCAGCCTCACTCAAAATGAGCAGTTCTAC.

The chain's CDR3 is CASRGQGWVDQPQHF. In DNA form, the CDR3 reads TGTGCCAGCAGAGGACAGGGTTGGGTGGATCAGCCCCAGCATTTT. This chain uses TRBV6-2 or TRBV6-3 with TRBJ1-5; 8 bases are shared with TRBD1. Trimming cost V 6 bases and J 5 bases; bases outside gene matches: 9. Germline V gives CDR1 MNHEY, CDR2 SVGEGT. The CDR3 totals 15 residues.

This clonotype was observed a handful of times. The V and J genes are TRBV9 and TRBJ2-7; D tentatively reads TRBD1 or TRBD2 (5 bases each). This CDR3 region has 16 residues. Looked up from germline, CDR1 is SGDLS and CDR2 is YYNGEE. V lost 3 bases to trimming and J lost 6 bases, with 22 bases between them. In DNA, the CDR3 is TGTGCCAGCAGCGGATCCATCGGCCTGGCAGGGACCGAGCAGTACTTC. Translated: CASSGSIGLAGTEQYF.

This clonotype was recorded many times. The gene calls are TRBV27 and TRBJ2-3; D may be TRBD2 (7 bases). The ends were cut back, 3 bases at V and 1 base at J, with 14 bases in the middle. CDR1 and CDR2 from the germline V gene are MNHEY and SMNVEV (reference sequence). The CDR3 spans 16 residues. The CDR3 protein is CASSFLGGPRTDTQYF. CDR3 sequence (DNA): TGTGCCAGCAGTTTCCTCGGGGGGCCTCGCACAGATACGCAGTATTTT.

This clonotype was seen a handful of times. CDR3: CASSLSSTPYNEQFF. The CDR3 nucleotides read TGTGCCAGCAGTTTATCCTCGACACCCTACAATGAGCAGTTCTTC. The rearrangement uses TRBV28 and TRBJ2-1; D remains ambiguous. The CDR3 contains 15 residues. V shed 1 base and J shed 2 bases, with 9 bases lying between them. CDR1 is MDHEN and CDR2 is SYDVKM in the germline V gene.

A few counts support this clonotype. The V call is TRBV10-2, the J call TRBJ1-5; unclear D gene. This CDR3 spans 17 amino acids. The V gene lost 1 base and the J gene lost 2 bases, with 15 bases spanning the gap. Germline V gene data show CDR1 as WSHSY and CDR2 as SAAADI. As DNA, the CDR3 is TGCGCCAGCAGTGAGTTACCCGGCAGTAGCGGCAATCAGCCCCAGCATTTT. It is translated as CASSELPGSSGNQPQHF.

This clonotype has ten or more counts. The chain is built from TRBV20-1 and TRBJ1-3; a weak D match, TRBD1 (6 bases). Germline assignment: CDR1 DFQATT and CDR2 SNEGSKA (reference sequence). The CDR3 consists of 14 residues. V was trimmed by 6 bases and J by 4 bases, leaving 16 bases between them. The CDR3 nucleotides are TGCAGTGCCAATTCCAGGGGAGGCGGAAACACCATATATTTT. It encodes CSANSRGGGNTIYF.